Following are 2 T cell receptor beta chains from one sample sequenced in a study of cytomegalovirus exposure and HLA in healthy donors. 60 Vbeta and 13 Jbeta primers were used in PCR. Only in-frame clones appear in the TCRdb table, and some are missing; sequencing was by immunoSEQ multiplex PCR. The sample has 120,000 to 150,000 clones; around 78% are singletons. Material for sequencing was PBMCs. The receptor source for this set is a male donor in good health and CMV-seronegative.

V and J are TRBV5-1 and TRBJ1-2, with 7 bases fitting TRBD1. This CDR3 spans 16 amino acids. Unmatched junction bases numbered 10, after V lost 1 base and J lost 4 bases. Per germline, CDR1 SGHRS and CDR2 YFSETQ. CDR3 in DNA: TGCGCCAGCAGCTTGAGGGGGACAGAAGGGTCCTATGGCTACACCTTC. Protein product: CASSLRGTEGSYGYTF.

The chain joins TRBV12-5 to TRBJ1-1; the D gene is possibly TRBD1 (6 bases). This CDR3 spans 14 amino acids. V gave up 6 bases and J gave up 1 base, with 12 bases separating them. Germline CDR1 reads LGHNT; CDR2 reads FRNRAP. In nucleotides, the CDR3 is TGTGCTAGTGGCCGGGACATTTCGAACACTGAAGCTTTCTTT. Translation gives CASGRDISNTEAFF.